This TCR beta chain was profiled in a study of response to subunit inactivated influenza vaccine. Findings and caveats of the study: The authors suggested that few new T cells are recruited per seasonal influenza vaccination.

Turning to this clonotype: Antigen: not known.

The CDR3 sequence is 13 residues long. The germline CDR1 and CDR2 sequences are SGHAT and FQNNGV. Trimming at V came to 5 bases and at J to 6 bases, leaving 6 bases not matched to a gene. TCRdb reprocessed the RT-PCR reads via MiXCR and lists one record per CDR3 protein. This sample has about half a million distinct CDR3 sequences, with 6.5% to 8% found just once. The TCR was taken from a man between 50 and 69 years old who received an inactivated influenza vaccine. The V gene is TRBV11-2, the J gene TRBJ1-2; 7 bases map to TRBD1. The specimen comprised PBMCs from blood, sampled around 25 months after vaccination. CDR3 protein: CASSPGQANGYTF. CDR3 nucleotides: TGTGCCAGCAGCCCTGGACAGGCGAATGGCTACACCTTC.